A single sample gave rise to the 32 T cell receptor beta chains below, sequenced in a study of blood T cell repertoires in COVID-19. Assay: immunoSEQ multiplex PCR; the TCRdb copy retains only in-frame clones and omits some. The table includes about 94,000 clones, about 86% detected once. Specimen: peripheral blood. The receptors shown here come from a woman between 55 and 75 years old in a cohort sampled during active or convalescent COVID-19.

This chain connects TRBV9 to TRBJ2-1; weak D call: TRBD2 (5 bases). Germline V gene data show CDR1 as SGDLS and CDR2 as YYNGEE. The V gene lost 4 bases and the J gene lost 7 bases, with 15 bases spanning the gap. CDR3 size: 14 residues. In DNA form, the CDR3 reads TGTGCCAGCAGCCCTCCCACCCCGGGAAATGAGCAGTTCTTC. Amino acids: CASSPPTPGNEQFF.

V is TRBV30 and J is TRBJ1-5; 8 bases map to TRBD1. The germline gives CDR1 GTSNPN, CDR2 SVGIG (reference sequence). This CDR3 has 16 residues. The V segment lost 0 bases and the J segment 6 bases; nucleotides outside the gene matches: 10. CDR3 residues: CAWSVPRGRRGQPQHF. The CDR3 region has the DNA TGTGCCTGGAGTGTACCCAGGGGGCGAAGAGGTCAGCCCCAGCATTTT.

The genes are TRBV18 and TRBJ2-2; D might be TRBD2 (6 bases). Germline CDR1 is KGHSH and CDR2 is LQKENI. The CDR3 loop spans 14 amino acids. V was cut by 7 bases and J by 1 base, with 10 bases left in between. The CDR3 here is CASLRDLNTGELFF. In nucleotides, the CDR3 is TGTGCCAGCTTGCGGGACCTGAACACCGGGGAGCTGTTTTTT.

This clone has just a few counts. The CDR3 DNA reads TGCGCCAGCAGCCAAGTTGCGGTGGGTTTCACTAATGAAAAACTGTTTTTT. This encodes CASSQVAVGFTNEKLFF. The chain carries TRBV4-1 and TRBJ1-4; D is unresolved. Germline CDR1 MGHRA, CDR2 YSYEKL. Trimming removed 1 base from V and 2 bases from J, with 14 bases in between. The CDR3 extends over 17 amino acids.

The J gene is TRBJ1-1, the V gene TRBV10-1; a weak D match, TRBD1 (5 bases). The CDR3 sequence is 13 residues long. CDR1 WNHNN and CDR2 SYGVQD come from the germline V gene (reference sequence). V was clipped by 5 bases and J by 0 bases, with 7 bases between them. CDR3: CASSTGLNTEAFF. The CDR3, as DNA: TGCGCCAGCAGTACAGGCTTGAACACTGAAGCTTTCTTT.

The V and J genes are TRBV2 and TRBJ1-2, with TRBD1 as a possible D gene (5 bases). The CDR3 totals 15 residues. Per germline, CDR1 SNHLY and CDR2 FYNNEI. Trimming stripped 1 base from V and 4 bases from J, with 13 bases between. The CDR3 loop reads CASSEEGGALYGYTF. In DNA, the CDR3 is TGTGCCAGCAGTGAAGAGGGAGGGGCCCTCTATGGCTACACCTTC.

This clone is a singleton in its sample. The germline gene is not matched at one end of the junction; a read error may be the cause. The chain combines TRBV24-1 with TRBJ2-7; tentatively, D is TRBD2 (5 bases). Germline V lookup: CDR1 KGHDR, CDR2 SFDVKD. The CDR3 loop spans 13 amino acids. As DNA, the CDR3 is TGTGCCACCAGTGATTTGGAGGGAAAAGGATTAAACTTC. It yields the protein CATSDLEGKGLNF.

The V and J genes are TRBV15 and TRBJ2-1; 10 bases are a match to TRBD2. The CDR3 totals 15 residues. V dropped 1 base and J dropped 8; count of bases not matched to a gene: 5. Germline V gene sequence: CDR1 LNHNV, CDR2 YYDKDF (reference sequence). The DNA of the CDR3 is TGTGCCACCAGCAGAGCCGCTAGCGGGGGCTATGAGCAGTTCTTC. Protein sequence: CATSRAASGGYEQFF.

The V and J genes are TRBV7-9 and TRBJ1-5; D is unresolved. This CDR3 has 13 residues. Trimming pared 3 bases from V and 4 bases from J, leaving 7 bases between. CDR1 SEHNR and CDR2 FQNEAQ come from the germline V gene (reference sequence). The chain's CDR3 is CASSFSGNQPQHF. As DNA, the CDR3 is TGTGCCAGCAGCTTCTCAGGAAATCAGCCCCAGCATTTT.

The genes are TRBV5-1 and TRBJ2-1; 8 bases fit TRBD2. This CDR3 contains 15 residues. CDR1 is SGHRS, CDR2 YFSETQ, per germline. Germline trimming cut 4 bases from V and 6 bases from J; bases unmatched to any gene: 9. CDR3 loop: CASSQQTTSGNEQFF. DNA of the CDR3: TGCGCCAGCAGCCAACAAACAACTAGCGGCAATGAGCAGTTCTTC.

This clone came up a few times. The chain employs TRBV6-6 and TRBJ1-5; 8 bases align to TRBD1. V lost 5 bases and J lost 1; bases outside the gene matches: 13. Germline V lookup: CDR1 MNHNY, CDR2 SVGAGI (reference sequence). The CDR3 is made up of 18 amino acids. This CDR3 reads CASSRDRYALQSNQPQHF. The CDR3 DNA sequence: TGTGCCAGCAGTCGGGACAGGTATGCCCTACAGAGCAATCAGCCCCAGCATTTT.

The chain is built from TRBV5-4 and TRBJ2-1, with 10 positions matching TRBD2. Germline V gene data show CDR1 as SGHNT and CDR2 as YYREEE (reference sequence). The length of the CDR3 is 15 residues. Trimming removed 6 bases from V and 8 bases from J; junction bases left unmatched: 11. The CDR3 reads CASTEKKRGGYEQFF. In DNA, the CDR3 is TGTGCCAGCACCGAAAAGAAGCGGGGGGGGTATGAGCAGTTCTTC.

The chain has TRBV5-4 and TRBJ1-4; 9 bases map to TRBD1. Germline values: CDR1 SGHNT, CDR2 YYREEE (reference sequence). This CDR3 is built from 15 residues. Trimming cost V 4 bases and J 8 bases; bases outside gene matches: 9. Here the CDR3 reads CASSRTGGAGEKLFF. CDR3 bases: TGTGCCAGCAGCCGAACAGGGGGCGCCGGGGAAAAACTGTTTTTT.

The DNA of the CDR3 is TGCGCCAGCAGCCAAGGCGGAGGGGTGGGCACTGAAGCTTTCTTT. Translation: CASSQGGGVGTEAFF. V and J are TRBV4-1 and TRBJ1-1; D is possibly TRBD1 (5 bases). V was cut by 1 base and J by 4 bases, with 13 bases left in between. Germline-derived CDR1 and CDR2 are MGHRA and YSYEKL. The CDR3 runs 15 residues.

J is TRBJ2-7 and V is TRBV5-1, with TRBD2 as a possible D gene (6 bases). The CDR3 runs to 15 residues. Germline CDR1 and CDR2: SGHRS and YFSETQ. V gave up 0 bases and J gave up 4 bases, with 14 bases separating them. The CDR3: CASSLAPTRGYEQYF. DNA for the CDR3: TGCGCCAGCAGCTTGGCCCCAACGCGGGGATACGAGCAGTACTTC.

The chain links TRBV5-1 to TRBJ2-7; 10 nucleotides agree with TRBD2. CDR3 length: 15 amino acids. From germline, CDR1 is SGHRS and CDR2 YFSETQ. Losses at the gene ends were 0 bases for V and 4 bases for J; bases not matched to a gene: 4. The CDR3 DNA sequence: TGCGCCAGCAGCTTGGCCTTTAGCGGGAGGTACGAGCAGTACTTC. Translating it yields CASSLAFSGRYEQYF.

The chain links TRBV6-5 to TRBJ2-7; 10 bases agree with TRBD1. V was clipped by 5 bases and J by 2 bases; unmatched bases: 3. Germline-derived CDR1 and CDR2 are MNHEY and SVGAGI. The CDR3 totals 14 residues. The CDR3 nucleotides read TGTGCCAGCAGTCGCGGACAGGGGGCCTACGAGCAGTACTTC. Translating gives CASSRGQGAYEQYF.

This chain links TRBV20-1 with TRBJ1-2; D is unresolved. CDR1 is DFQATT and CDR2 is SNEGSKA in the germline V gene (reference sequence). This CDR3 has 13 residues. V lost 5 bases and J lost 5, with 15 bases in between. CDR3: CSAGGLMSYGYTF. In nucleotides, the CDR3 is TGCAGTGCTGGTGGATTAATGAGTTATGGCTACACCTTC.

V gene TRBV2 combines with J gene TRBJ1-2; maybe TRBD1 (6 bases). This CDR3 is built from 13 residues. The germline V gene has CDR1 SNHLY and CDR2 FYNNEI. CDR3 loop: CAGRGMVDYGYTF. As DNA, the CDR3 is TGTGCGGGAAGGGGGATGGTGGACTATGGCTACACCTTC.

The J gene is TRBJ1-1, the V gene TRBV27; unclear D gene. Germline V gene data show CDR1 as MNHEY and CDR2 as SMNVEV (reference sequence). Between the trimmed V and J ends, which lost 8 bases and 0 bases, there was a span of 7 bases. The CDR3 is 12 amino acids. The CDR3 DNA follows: TGTGCCAGCCGAGCGGTGAACACTGAAGCTTTCTTT. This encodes CASRAVNTEAFF.

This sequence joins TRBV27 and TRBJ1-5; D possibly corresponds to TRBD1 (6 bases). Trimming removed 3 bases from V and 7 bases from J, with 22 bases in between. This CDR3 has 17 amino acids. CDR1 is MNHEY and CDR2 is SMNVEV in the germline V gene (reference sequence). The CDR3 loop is CASSFGRGAAGGQPQHF. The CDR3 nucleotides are TGTGCCAGCAGTTTCGGGAGGGGGGCAGCAGGAGGGCAGCCCCAGCATTTT.

The CDR3 here is CAWSKPSQGITEAFF. Here the CDR3 DNA reads TGTGCCTGGAGCAAACCTAGTCAGGGGATCACTGAAGCTTTCTTT. This sequence joins TRBV30 and TRBJ1-1, with a weak D call TRBD1 (6 bases). The V gene lost 3 bases and the J gene lost 4 bases, with 18 bases spanning the gap. CDR1 is GTSNPN and CDR2 is SVGIG in the germline V gene (reference sequence). The CDR3 runs 15 residues.

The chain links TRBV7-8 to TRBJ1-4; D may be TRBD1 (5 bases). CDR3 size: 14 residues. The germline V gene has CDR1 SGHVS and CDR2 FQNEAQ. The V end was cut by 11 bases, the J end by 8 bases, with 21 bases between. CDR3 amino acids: CACTGPRVAEKLFF. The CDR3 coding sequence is TGTGCCTGTACCGGGCCCAGGGTGGCGGAAAAACTGTTTTTT.

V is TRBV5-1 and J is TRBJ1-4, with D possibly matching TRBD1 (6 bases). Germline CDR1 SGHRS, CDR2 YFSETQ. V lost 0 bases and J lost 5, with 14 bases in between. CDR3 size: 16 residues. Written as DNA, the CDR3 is TGCGCCAGCAGCTTGGCGAGGGGGGGAATGAATGAAAAACTGTTTTTT. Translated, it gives CASSLARGGMNEKLFF.

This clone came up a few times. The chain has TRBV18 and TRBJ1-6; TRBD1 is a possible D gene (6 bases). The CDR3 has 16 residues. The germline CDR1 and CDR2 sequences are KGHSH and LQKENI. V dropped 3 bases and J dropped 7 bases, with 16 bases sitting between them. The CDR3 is CASSPFRGASNSPLHF. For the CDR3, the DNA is TGTGCCAGCTCACCGTTCCGGGGGGCATCGAATTCACCCCTCCACTTT. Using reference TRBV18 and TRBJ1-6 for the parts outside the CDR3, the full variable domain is NAGVMQNPRHLVRRRGQEARLRCSPMKGHSHVYWYRQLPEEGLKFMVYLQKENIIDESGMPKERFSAEFPKEGPSILRIQQVVRGDSAAYFCASSPFRGASNSPLHFGNGTRLTVT.

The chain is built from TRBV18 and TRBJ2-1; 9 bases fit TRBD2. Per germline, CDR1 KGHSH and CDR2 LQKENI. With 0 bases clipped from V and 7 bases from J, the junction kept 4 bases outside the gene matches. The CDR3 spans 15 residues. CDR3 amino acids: CASSPPSGRRNEQFF. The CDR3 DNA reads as TGTGCCAGCTCACCACCGAGCGGGAGGAGGAATGAGCAGTTCTTC.

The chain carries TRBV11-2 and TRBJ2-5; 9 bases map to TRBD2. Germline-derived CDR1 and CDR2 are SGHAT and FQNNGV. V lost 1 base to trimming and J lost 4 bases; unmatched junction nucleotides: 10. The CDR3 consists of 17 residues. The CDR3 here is CASSLVGAGGPRETQYF. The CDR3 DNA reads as TGTGCCAGCAGCTTAGTGGGGGCGGGGGGGCCGCGAGAGACCCAGTACTTC.

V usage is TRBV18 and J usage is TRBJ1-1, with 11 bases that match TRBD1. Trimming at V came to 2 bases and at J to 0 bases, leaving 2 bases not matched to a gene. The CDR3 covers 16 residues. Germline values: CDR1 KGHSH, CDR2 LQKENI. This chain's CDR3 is CASSPWDRGMNTEAFF. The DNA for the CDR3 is TGTGCCAGCTCACCATGGGACAGGGGGATGAACACTGAAGCTTTCTTT.

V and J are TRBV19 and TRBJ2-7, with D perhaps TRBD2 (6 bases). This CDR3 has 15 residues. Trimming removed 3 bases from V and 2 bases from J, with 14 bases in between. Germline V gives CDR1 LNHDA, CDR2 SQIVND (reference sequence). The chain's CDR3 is CASSMSEGHTYEQYF. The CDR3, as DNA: TGTGCCAGTAGTATGTCGGAGGGTCACACCTACGAGCAGTACTTC.

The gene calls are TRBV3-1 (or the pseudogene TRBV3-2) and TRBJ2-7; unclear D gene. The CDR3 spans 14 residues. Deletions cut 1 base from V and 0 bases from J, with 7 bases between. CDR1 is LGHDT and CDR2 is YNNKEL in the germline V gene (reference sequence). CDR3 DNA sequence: TGTGCCAGCAGCCAAGGTCCGAGCTCCTACGAGCAGTACTTC. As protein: CASSQGPSSYEQYF.

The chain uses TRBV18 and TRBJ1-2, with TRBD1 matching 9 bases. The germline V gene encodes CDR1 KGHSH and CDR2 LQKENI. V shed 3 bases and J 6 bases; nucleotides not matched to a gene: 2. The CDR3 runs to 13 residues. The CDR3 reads CASSPRDRDGYTF. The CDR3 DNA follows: TGTGCCAGCTCACCGCGGGACAGGGATGGCTACACCTTC. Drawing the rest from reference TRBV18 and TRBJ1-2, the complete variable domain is NAGVMQNPRHLVRRRGQEARLRCSPMKGHSHVYWYRQLPEEGLKFMVYLQKENIIDESGMPKERFSAEFPKEGPSILRIQQVVRGDSAAYFCASSPRDRDGYTFGSGTRLTVV.

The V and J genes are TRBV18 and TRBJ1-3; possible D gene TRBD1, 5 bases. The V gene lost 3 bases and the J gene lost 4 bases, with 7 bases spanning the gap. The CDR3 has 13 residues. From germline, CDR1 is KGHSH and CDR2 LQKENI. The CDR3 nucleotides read TGTGCCAGCTCACCGGGGCAGGGAAACACCATATATTTT. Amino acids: CASSPGQGNTIYF.